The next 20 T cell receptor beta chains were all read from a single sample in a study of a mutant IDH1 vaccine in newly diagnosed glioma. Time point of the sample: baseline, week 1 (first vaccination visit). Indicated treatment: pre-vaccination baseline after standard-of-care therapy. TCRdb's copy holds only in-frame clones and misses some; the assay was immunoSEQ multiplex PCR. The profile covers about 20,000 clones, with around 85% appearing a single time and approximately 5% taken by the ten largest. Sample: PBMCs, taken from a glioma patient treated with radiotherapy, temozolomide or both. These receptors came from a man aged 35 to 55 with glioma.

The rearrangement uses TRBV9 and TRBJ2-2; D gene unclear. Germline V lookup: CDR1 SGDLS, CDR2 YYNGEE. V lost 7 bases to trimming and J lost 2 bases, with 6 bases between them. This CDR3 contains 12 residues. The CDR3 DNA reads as TGTGCCAGCGATAAAAACACCGGGGAGCTGTTTTTT. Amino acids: CASDKNTGELFF.

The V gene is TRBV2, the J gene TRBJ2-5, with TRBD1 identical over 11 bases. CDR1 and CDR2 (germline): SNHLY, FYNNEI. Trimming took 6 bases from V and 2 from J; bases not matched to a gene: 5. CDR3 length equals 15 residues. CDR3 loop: CASRDRDRGQETQYF. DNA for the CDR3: TGTGCCAGCAGAGACCGGGACAGGGGGCAAGAGACCCAGTACTTC. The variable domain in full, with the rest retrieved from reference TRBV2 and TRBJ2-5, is EPEVTQTPSHQVTQMGQEVILRCVPISNHLYFYWYRQILGQKVEFLVSFYNNEISEKSEIFDDQFSVERPDGSNFTLKIRSTKLEDSAMYFCASRDRDRGQETQYFGPGTRLLVL.

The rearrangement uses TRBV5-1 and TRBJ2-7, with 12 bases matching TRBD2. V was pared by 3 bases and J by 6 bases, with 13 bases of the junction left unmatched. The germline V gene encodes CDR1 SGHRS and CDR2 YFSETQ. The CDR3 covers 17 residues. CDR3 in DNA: TGCGCCAGCAGCTCTTCCCTCACGACTAGCGGGAGAGGCGAGCAGTACTTC. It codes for CASSSSLTTSGRGEQYF.

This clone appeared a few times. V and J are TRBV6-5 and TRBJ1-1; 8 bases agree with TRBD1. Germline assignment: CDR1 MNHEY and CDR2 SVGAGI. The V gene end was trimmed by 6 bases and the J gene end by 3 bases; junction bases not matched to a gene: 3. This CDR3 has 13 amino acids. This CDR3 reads CASRVDRDTEAFF. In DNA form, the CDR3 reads TGTGCCAGCAGAGTGGACAGGGACACTGAAGCTTTCTTT.

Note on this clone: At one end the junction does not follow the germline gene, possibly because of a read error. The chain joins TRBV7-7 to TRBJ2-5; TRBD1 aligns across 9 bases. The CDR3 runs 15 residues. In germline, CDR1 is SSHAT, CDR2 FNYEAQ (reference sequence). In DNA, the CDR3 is TGTGCTAGCAGCTTATTACAGGGGGCCCAAGAGACCCAGTACTTC. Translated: CASSLLQGAQETQYF.

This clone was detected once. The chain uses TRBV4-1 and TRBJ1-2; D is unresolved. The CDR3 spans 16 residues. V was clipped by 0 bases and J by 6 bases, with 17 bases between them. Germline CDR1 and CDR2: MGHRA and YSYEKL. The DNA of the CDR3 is TGCGCCAGCAGCCAAGATGAAAGGGAAGAGAGTCATGGCTACACCTTC. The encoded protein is CASSQDEREESHGYTF.

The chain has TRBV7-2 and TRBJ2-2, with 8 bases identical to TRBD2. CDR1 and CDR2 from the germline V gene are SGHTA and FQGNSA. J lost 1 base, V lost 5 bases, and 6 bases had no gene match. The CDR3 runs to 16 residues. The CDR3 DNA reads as TGTGCCAGCAGCCCTCACGGGGGGGGGAACACCGGGGAGCTGTTTTTT. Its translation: CASSPHGGGNTGELFF.

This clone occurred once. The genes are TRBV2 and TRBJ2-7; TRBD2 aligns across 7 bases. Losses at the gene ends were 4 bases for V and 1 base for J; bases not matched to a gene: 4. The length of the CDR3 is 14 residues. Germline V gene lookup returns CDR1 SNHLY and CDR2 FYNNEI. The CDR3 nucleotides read TGTGCCAGCAGTGTAGAGCGGGAATCCTACGAGCAGTACTTC. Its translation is CASSVERESYEQYF.

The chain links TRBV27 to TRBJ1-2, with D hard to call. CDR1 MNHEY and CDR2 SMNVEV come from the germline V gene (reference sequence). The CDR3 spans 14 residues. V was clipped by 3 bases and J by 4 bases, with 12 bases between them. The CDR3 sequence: CASSFRRWSYGYTF. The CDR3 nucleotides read TGTGCCAGCAGTTTTCGGAGATGGTCCTATGGCTACACCTTC.

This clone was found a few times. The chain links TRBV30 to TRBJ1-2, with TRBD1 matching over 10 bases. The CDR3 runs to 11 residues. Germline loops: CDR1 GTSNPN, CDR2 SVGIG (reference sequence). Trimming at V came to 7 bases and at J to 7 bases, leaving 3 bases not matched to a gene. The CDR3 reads CALGQGVGYTF. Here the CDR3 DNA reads TGTGCCTTAGGACAGGGGGTTGGCTACACCTTC.

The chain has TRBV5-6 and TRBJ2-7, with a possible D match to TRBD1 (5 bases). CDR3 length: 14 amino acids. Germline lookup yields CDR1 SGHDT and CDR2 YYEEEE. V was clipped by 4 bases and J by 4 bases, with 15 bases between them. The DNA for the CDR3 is TGTGCCAGCAGCCGAAGGGGCCGGCAGTACGAGCAGTACTTC. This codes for CASSRRGRQYEQYF.

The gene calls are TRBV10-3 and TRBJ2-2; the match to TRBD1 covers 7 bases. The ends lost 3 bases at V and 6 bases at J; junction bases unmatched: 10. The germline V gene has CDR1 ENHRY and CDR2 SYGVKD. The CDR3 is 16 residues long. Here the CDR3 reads CAISDRRQGEPGELFF. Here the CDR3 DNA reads TGTGCCATCAGTGATCGGAGACAGGGAGAGCCCGGGGAGCTGTTTTTT.

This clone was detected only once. Here the CDR3 DNA reads TGCGCCAGCAGCGCTAGCGGGAGTGTCAACAATGAGCAGTTCTTC. It translates to CASSASGSVNNEQFF. This chain connects TRBV5-1 to TRBJ2-1, with TRBD2 matching over 10 bases. Germline-derived CDR1 and CDR2 are SGHRS and YFSETQ. V dropped 4 bases and J dropped 5; count of bases not matched to a gene: 6. The CDR3 loop spans 15 amino acids.

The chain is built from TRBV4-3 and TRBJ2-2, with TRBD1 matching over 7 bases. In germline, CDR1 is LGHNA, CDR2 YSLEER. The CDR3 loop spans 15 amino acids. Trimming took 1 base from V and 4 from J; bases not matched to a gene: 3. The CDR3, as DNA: TGCGCCAGCAGCCAAGGCCGACAGGGCACCGGGGAGCTGTTTTTT. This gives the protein CASSQGRQGTGELFF.

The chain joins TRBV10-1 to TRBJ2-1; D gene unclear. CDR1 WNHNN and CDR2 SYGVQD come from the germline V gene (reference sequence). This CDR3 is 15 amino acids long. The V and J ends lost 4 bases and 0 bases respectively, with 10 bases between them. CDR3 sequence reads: CASSGGKSSYNEQFF. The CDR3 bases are TGCGCCAGCAGTGGAGGAAAAAGCTCCTACAATGAGCAGTTCTTC.

In nucleotides, the CDR3 is TGTGCCAGCAGTCCGAGACGGACTCAAGAGACCCAGTACTTC. Its translation is CASSPRRTQETQYF. The V gene is TRBV6-5, the J gene TRBJ2-5, with D possibly TRBD2 on 5 matching bases. CDR1 is MNHEY, CDR2 SVGAGI, per germline. CDR3 size: 14 residues. The ends were cut back, 5 bases at V and 2 bases at J, with 12 bases in the middle.

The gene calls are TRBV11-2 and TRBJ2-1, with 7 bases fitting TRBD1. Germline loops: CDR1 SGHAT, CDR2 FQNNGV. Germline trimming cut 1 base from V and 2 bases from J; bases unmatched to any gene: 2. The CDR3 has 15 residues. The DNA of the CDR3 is TGTGCCAGCAGCTTAGGGCAGGGGGCCTACAATGAGCAGTTCTTC. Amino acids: CASSLGQGAYNEQFF.

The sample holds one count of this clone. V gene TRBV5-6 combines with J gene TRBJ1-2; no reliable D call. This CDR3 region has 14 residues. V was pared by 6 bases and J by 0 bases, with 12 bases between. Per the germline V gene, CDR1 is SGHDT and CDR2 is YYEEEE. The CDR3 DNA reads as TGTGCCAGCACCTCGGACGGAGCTAACTATGGCTACACCTTC. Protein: CASTSDGANYGYTF.

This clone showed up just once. The CDR3 bases are TGTGCCAGCAGTGAATCCGACATAACTAACTATGGCTACACCTTC. Residues: CASSESDITNYGYTF. The chain recombines TRBV2 with TRBJ1-2; D gene unclear. This CDR3 is 15 amino acids long. V lost 2 bases to trimming and J lost 0 bases, with 10 bases between them. Germline V gene lookup returns CDR1 SNHLY and CDR2 FYNNEI.

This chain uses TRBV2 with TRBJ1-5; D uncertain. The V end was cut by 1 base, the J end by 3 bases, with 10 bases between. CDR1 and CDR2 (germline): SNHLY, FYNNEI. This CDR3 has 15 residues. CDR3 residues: CASSEEGRHNQPQHF. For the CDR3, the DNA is TGTGCCAGCAGTGAAGAAGGGCGGCACAATCAGCCCCAGCATTTT.